Listed below are T cell receptor beta chains from one sample, sequenced in a study of blood T cell repertoires in COVID-19. Using immunoSEQ multiplex PCR, the repertoire was profiled, and TCRdb retains in-frame clones only, with some absent. The table shows a few hundred thousand clones, with approximately 84% occurring only once. Sample: PBMCs or T cells enriched from blood (not recorded which). The receptors originated from a woman between 45 and 65 years old who had been exposed to COVID-19. Each CDR3 is given with its conserved first and last residue. A D gene is named only where the DNA matches it firmly. Clone size is stated in some rows and not others, as once, few, many or a class when expanded.

-	TRBV6-5	TRBJ2-7	-	CASSRDRDLLYEQYF	TGTGCCAGCAGTCGCGACCGGGACTTACTTTACGAGCAGTACTTC
-	TRBV27	TRBJ1-3	-	CASSLSRGTGNTIYF	TGTGCCAGCAGTTTATCACGGGGTACTGGAAACACCATATATTTT
-	TRBV28	TRBJ1-1	TRBD1	CASSYGQGKAFF	TGTGCCAGCAGTTACGGACAGGGGAAAGCTTTCTTT
-	TRBV10-2	TRBJ2-3	-	CATLRIAMSDTQYF	TGCGCCACCCTCAGGATAGCGATGTCAGATACGCAGTATTTT
-	TRBV3-1/TRBV3-2	TRBJ1-6	-	CASSQVGGFRSPLHF	TGTGCCAGCAGCCAAGTCGGGGGGTTTAGGTCACCCCTCCACTTT
-	TRBV7-8	TRBJ1-2	-	CASSLPGRGYGYTF	TGTGCCAGCAGCTTACCCGGGAGAGGTTATGGCTACACCTTC
-	TRBV2	TRBJ2-3	TRBD2	CASSGLAGSDTQYF	TGTGCCAGCAGTGGACTAGCGGGGTCAGATACGCAGTATTTT
-	TRBV11-2	TRBJ1-1	TRBD1	CASSRDGTGILNTEAFF	TGTGCCAGCAGCAGAGATGGGACAGGGATCTTGAACACTGAAGCTTTCTTT
-	TRBV6-2/TRBV6-3	TRBJ2-7	-	CASSYKGEQYF	TGTGCCAGCAGTTATAAGGGGGAGCAGTACTTC
-	TRBV4-3	TRBJ2-7	-	CASSQEVGQLYEQYF	TGCGCCAGCAGCCAAGAAGTTGGGCAGCTGTACGAGCAGTACTTC
-	TRBV6-2/TRBV6-3	TRBJ2-1	-	CASSSPTGTYNEQFF	TGTGCCAGCAGCTCACCGACAGGAACCTACAATGAGCAGTTCTTC
-	TRBV29-1	TRBJ2-1	TRBD1	CSAVGTGDEQFF	TGCAGCGCCGTAGGGACAGGGGACGAGCAGTTCTTC
-	TRBV7-6	TRBJ1-1	TRBD1	CASSLGTGEGKAEAFF	TGTGCCAGCAGCTTGGGGACAGGGGAGGGGAAAGCTGAAGCTTTCTTT
-	TRBV2	TRBJ1-5	-	CASSEARQPQHF	TGTGCCAGCAGTGAAGCGCGTCAGCCCCAGCATTTT
-	TRBV28	TRBJ1-6	-	CASSPRDIRNSPLHF	TGTGCCAGCAGTCCCCGGGACATAAGAAATTCACCCCTCCACTTT
-	TRBV7-9	TRBJ2-7	-	CASSFRGGSNSYEQYF	TGTGCCAGCAGCTTTAGAGGGGGTTCCAACTCCTACGAGCAGTACTTC
-	TRBV7-9	TRBJ2-1	TRBD1	CASSSGDRGRLNEQFF	TGTGCCAGCAGCTCCGGGGACAGGGGTCGACTCAATGAGCAGTTCTTC
-	TRBV9	TRBJ1-5	-	CASSVDGGNQPQHF	TGTGCCAGCAGCGTAGATGGCGGAAATCAGCCCCAGCATTTT
-	TRBV2	TRBJ1-2	-	CASSEGQGPNYGYTF	TGTGCCAGCAGTGAAGGCCAGGGGCCTAACTATGGCTACACCTTC
-	TRBV19	TRBJ1-5	-	CARYQSNQPQHF	TGTGCCAGATACCAGAGCAATCAGCCCCAGCATTTT
-	TRBV7-2	TRBJ2-1	-	CASSLGAGYTNEQFF	TGTGCCAGCAGCTTAGGCGCAGGGTATACCAATGAGCAGTTCTTC
few	TRBV18	TRBJ1-1	TRBD1	CASSQGVDMNTEAFF	TGTGCCAGCTCCCAGGGGGTAGACATGAACACTGAAGCTTTCTTT
-	TRBV6-2/TRBV6-3	TRBJ1-2	TRBD1	CASSFFDRQGDGYTF	TGTGCCAGCAGTTTCTTCGATCGACAGGGAGATGGCTACACCTTC
-	TRBV12-3/TRBV12-4	TRBJ1-1	TRBD1	CASTLGQGTEAFF	TGTGCCAGCACCCTGGGACAGGGCACTGAAGCTTTCTTT
-	TRBV2	TRBJ1-1	-	CASSEQYRATEAFF	TGTGCCAGCAGCGAACAGTACAGGGCCACTGAAGCTTTCTTT
-	TRBV5-1	TRBJ1-1	-	CASKDQTVNTEAFF	TGCGCCAGCAAGGATCAGACAGTGAACACTGAAGCTTTCTTT
-	TRBV7-6	TRBJ1-1	-	CASSPGEGTEAFF	TGTGCCAGCAGCCCGGGGGAGGGGACTGAAGCTTTCTTT
-	TRBV3-1/TRBV3-2	TRBJ2-6	TRBD1	CASSQAMGTGRPYPLNGANVLTF	TGTGCCAGCAGCCAAGCTATGGGGACAGGCCGACCTTATCCGCTAAATGGGGCCAACGTCCTGACTTTC
-	TRBV19	TRBJ2-1	-	CASSINRGRRSYNEQFF	TGTGCCAGTAGTATTAACCGCGGGCGTCGCTCCTACAATGAGCAGTTCTTC
-	TRBV5-1	TRBJ1-2	-	CASSLETPASGYTF	TGCGCCAGCAGCTTGGAAACCCCTGCGAGTGGCTACACCTTC
once	TRBV7-2	TRBJ2-2	TRBD2	CASRTSGAGELFF	TGTGCCAGCAGGACTAGCGGGGCCGGGGAGCTGTTTTTT
-	TRBV5-1	TRBJ2-3	-	CASSLVGQTSTDTQYF	TGCGCCAGCAGCTTGGTAGGACAGACTAGCACAGATACGCAGTATTTT
-	TRBV27	TRBJ1-2	TRBD1	CASSLSLRRTGSKGWYGYTF	TGTGCCAGCAGTTTATCTCTCAGGAGGACAGGGTCTAAGGGGTGGTATGGCTACACCTTC
-	TRBV19	TRBJ2-3	TRBD2	CASSTRTSGADTQYF	TGTGCCAGTAGTACGAGGACTAGCGGGGCAGATACGCAGTATTTT
-	TRBV24-1	TRBJ2-3	TRBD1	CATSDLDRDTDTQYF	TGTGCCACCAGTGATTTGGACAGGGATACAGATACGCAGTATTTT
-	TRBV7-8	TRBJ2-1	-	CASSLVRDPRRSSFF	TGTGCCAGCAGCTTAGTCAGGGATCCACGCCGGAGTTCCTTCTTC
-	TRBV12-5	TRBJ1-1	TRBD1	CASGSDSGGAFF	TGTGCTAGTGGTTCCGATTCAGGGGGAGCTTTCTTT
-	TRBV4-1	TRBJ1-5	-	CASSRIDSSNQPQHF	TGCGCCAGCAGCCGCATAGACAGTAGCAATCAGCCCCAGCATTTT
-	TRBV12-3/TRBV12-4	TRBJ2-1	-	CASREQGYNEQFF	TGTGCCAGCAGGGAACAGGGATACAATGAGCAGTTCTTC
-	TRBV7-2	TRBJ2-3	-	CASSFGLPGDTQYF	TGTGCCAGCAGCTTTGGGCTCCCCGGCGATACGCAGTATTTT
once	TRBV19	TRBJ2-5	TRBD1	CASGPQTGTGGETQYF	TGTGCCAGTGGGCCTCAAACCGGGACAGGGGGCGAGACCCAGTACTTC